The 3 T cell receptor beta chains below come from one sample, sequenced in a study of cytomegalovirus exposure and HLA in healthy donors. Both 60 Vbeta primers and 13 Jbeta primers went into the PCR. TCRdb's table, derived via immunoSEQ multiplex PCR, lists solely in-frame clones and lacks some. The sample has approximately 91,000 clones; more than 55% are singletons. The sequencing sample was made of PBMCs. Source of these receptors: a human donor in good health.

This chain joins TRBV6-5 and TRBJ1-2, with D possibly TRBD1 on 6 matching bases. Germline V gene data show CDR1 as MNHEY and CDR2 as SVGAGI. This CDR3 is built from 15 residues. Between the trimmed V and J ends, which lost 0 bases and 2 bases, there was a span of 10 bases. The chain's CDR3 is CASSYSIRGNYGYTF. As DNA, the CDR3 is TGTGCCAGCAGTTACTCGATAAGGGGGAACTATGGCTACACCTTC.

This chain connects TRBV7-2 to TRBJ1-6; unclear D gene. The CDR3 is made up of 15 amino acids. V lost 5 bases, J lost 0 bases, and 8 bases lay in between. The germline gives CDR1 SGHTA, CDR2 FQGNSA. The CDR3 sequence is CASSQYSSYNSPLHF. CDR3 coding DNA: TGTGCCAGCAGCCAATACAGCTCCTATAATTCACCCCTCCACTTT. The complete variable domain, with remaining parts taken from reference TRBV7-2 and TRBJ1-6, reads GAGVSQSPSNKVTEKGKDVELRCDPISGHTALYWYRQSLGQGLEFLIYFQGNSAPDKSGLPSDRFSAERTGGSVSTLTIQRTQQEDSAVYLCASSQYSSYNSPLHFGNGTRLTVT.

The chain joins TRBV18 to TRBJ1-5; the D is unclear. Per the germline V gene, CDR1 is KGHSH and CDR2 is LQKENI. V was pared by 6 bases and J by 8 bases, with 17 bases between. This CDR3 region has 14 residues. In DNA form, the CDR3 reads TGTGCCAGCTCTGAAGGGCGGGGTACAGAGCCCCAGCATTTT. Translation gives CASSEGRGTEPQHF.